This TCR beta chain stems from a study of post-analysis software for immune sequencing data. Points from the study as a whole: Roughly 5 TRBV segments (TRBV5-6, TRBV5-1 and TRBV20-1 among them) occurred more frequently in patients than in controls.

This clonotype was recorded a few times. Its antigen is not identified. Germline assignment: CDR1 SQVTM and CDR2 ANQGSEA. Trimming removed 4 bases at V and 1 base at J, with 11 bases between. The CDR3 runs 13 residues. Libraries were made from TCR beta cDNA, and they carried unique molecular identifiers. TCRdb re-called the PCR reads with MiXCR, one entry per CDR3 protein. The table shows around 770,000 distinct CDR3 sequences, with roughly 50% occurring only once. J is TRBJ2-7 and V is TRBV29-1; the D gene is possibly TRBD1 (6 bases). Input material: blood. This sequence was found in a girl between 5 and 17 years old with multiple sclerosis. As DNA, the CDR3 is TGCAGCGTTGTAGGGGGTTGGTCCTACGAGCAGTACTTC. Translated: CSVVGGWSYEQYF.